The 31 T cell receptor beta chains reported below all come from one sample, sequenced in a study of identical twins. Via MiXCR, TCRdb re-called the 5' RACE reads, giving one row per CDR3 protein. The repertoire holds about 700,000 distinct CDR3 sequences, 8.5% to 9.5% seen once, with around 0.95% in the top ten. The same data also went into a second study, on yellow fever vaccine responses in identical twins.

Sequencing was performed on PBMCs. The receptors were sampled from a young woman in good health.

This clonotype has at least ten counts. The V and J genes are TRBV2 and TRBJ2-3, with TRBD2 matching over 12 bases. The CDR3 is 15 amino acids. CDR1 and CDR2 from the germline V gene are SNHLY and FYNNEI. The V gene end was trimmed by 7 bases and the J gene end by 3 bases; junction bases not matched to a gene: 5. The CDR3 DNA sequence: TGTGCCAGCAACATACTAGCGGGGGGAACAGATACGCAGTATTTT. This sequence encodes CASNILAGGTDTQYF. Using reference TRBV2 and TRBJ2-3 for the parts outside the CDR3, the full variable domain is EPEVTQTPSHQVTQMGQEVILRCVPISNHLYFYWYRQILGQKVEFLVSFYNNEISEKSEIFDDQFSVERPDGSNFTLKIRSTKLEDSAMYFCASNILAGGTDTQYFGPGTRLTVL.

This clonotype turned up a few times. The gene calls are TRBV28 and TRBJ2-7; 14 positions agree with TRBD2. Trimming cost V 6 bases and J 7 bases; bases outside gene matches: 11. Germline V CDR1 and CDR2: MDHEN, SYDVKM. This CDR3 is built from 16 residues. CDR3 loop: CASREGGTSGSFEQYF. In nucleotides, the CDR3 is TGTGCCAGCAGAGAAGGGGGGACTAGCGGGAGTTTTGAGCAGTACTTC. Full variable domain (missing parts from reference TRBV28 and TRBJ2-7): DVKVTQSSRYLVKRTGEKVFLECVQDMDHENMFWYRQDPGLGLRLIYFSYDVKMKEKGDIPEGYSVSREKKERFSLILESASTNQTSMYLCASREGGTSGSFEQYFGPGTRLTVT.

This rearrangement joins TRBV19 to TRBJ2-5; the match to TRBD2 covers 8 bases. Germline CDR1 is LNHDA and CDR2 is SQIVND (reference sequence). V lost 3 bases and J lost 1; bases outside the gene matches: 1. The length of the CDR3 is 14 residues. The CDR3 DNA sequence: TGTGCCAGTAGTATCAGCGGGAGCCAAGAGACCCAGTACTTC. Translating gives CASSISGSQETQYF.

The V call is TRBV29-1, the J call TRBJ2-5, with 9 bases matching TRBD1. The germline gives CDR1 SQVTM, CDR2 ANQGSEA. This CDR3 is built from 13 residues. J was trimmed by 3 bases and V by 6 bases; bases with no gene match: 5. CDR3 in DNA: TGCAGCGTCCGGACAGGGGATGAAGAGACCCAGTACTTC. The encoded protein is CSVRTGDEETQYF. Full variable domain (outside the CDR3, taken from reference TRBV29-1 and TRBJ2-5): SAVISQKPSRDICQRGTSLTIQCQVDSQVTMMFWYRQQPGQSLTLIATANQGSEATYESGFVIDKFPISRPNLTFSTLTVSNMSPEDSSIYLCSVRTGDEETQYFGPGTRLLVL.

This clonotype was counted ten times or more. The V gene is TRBV15, the J gene TRBJ2-3; D is undetermined. The CDR3 is 13 residues long. V shed 6 bases and J shed 2 bases, with 9 bases lying between them. The germline V gene encodes CDR1 LNHNV and CDR2 YYDKDF (reference sequence). CDR3 loop: CATSKQSTDTQYF. CDR3 coding DNA: TGTGCCACCAGTAAACAGTCCACAGATACGCAGTATTTT.

This clonotype was counted between two and nine times. The V gene is TRBV7-2, the J gene TRBJ2-3, with 9 bases identical to TRBD1. The CDR3 totals 17 residues. The ends lost 5 bases at V and 2 bases at J; junction bases unmatched: 11. Germline values: CDR1 SGHTA, CDR2 FQGNSA. The CDR3 loop reads CASSPDRTGATTDTQYF. CDR3 DNA sequence: TGTGCCAGCAGCCCTGATCGGACAGGGGCCACCACAGATACGCAGTATTTT.

The chain links TRBV12-3 or TRBV12-4 to TRBJ1-4, with a weak D call TRBD1 (5 bases). The CDR3 is 15 amino acids. Between the trimmed V and J ends, which lost 7 bases and 8 bases, there was a span of 20 bases. The CDR3 is CASTSSERGEEKLFF. CDR3 nucleotides: TGTGCCAGCACCTCCTCGGAGAGGGGAGAAGAAAAACTGTTTTTT.

This clonotype was observed a handful of times. The chain combines TRBV4-3 with TRBJ2-7, with D possibly being TRBD1 or TRBD2 (6 bases each). Trimming left V 1 base short and J 2 bases short, with 12 bases between. CDR3 length: 15 amino acids. Germline loops: CDR1 LGHNA, CDR2 YSLEER. In nucleotides, the CDR3 is TGCGCCAGCAGCCAAGGGAGGGGGAAGGCCTACGAGCAGTACTTC. Its translation: CASSQGRGKAYEQYF.

The gene calls are TRBV20-1 and TRBJ2-1; 7 bases align to TRBD2. Germline V gene data show CDR1 as DFQATT and CDR2 as SNEGSKA (reference sequence). Unmatched junction bases numbered 11, after V lost 1 base and J lost 8 bases. This CDR3 is 15 amino acids long. CDR3 sequence: CSARGWAGESDEQFF. Written as DNA, the CDR3 is TGCAGTGCTAGAGGCTGGGCGGGAGAATCCGATGAGCAGTTCTTC.

V is TRBV3-1 and J is TRBJ2-3, with D possibly being TRBD1 (5 bases). This CDR3 comprises 15 residues. In germline, CDR1 is LGHDT, CDR2 YNNKEL (reference sequence). Trimming took 0 bases from V and 3 from J, leaving 10 bases between them. The DNA for the CDR3 is TGTGCCAGCAGCCAAGATGTGCAGGGAACAGATACGCAGTATTTT. Translation gives CASSQDVQGTDTQYF.

The chain has TRBV11-1 and TRBJ2-3; 9 bases line up with TRBD2. Trimming at V came to 5 bases and at J to 1 base, leaving 16 bases not matched to a gene. This CDR3 is 19 amino acids long. Germline CDR1 reads SGHAT; CDR2 reads FQDESV (reference sequence). CDR3 sequence (DNA): TGTGCCAGCAGCCGACCTAGCGGGACGGGCAAAAACGGCACAGATACGCAGTATTTT. Its protein is CASSRPSGTGKNGTDTQYF. Full variable domain (outside the CDR3, taken from reference TRBV11-1 and TRBJ2-3): EAEVAQSPRYKITEKSQAVAFWCDPISGHATLYWYRQILGQGPELLVQFQDESVVDDSQLPKDRFSAERLKGVDSTLKIQPAELGDSAMYLCASSRPSGTGKNGTDTQYFGPGTRLTVL.

The sample holds a few counts of this clonotype. V and J are TRBV7-6 and TRBJ2-1; tentative D call: TRBD2 (5 bases). This CDR3 region has 15 residues. The germline V gene encodes CDR1 SGHVS and CDR2 FNYEAQ. V was trimmed by 1 base and J by 7 bases, leaving 14 bases between them. In DNA form, the CDR3 reads TGTGCCAGCAGCTTAGAGGCTAGTGAGGGTAATGAGCAGTTCTTC. Residues: CASSLEASEGNEQFF.

This clonotype was seen a few times. The chain carries TRBV7-9 and TRBJ2-2; the match to TRBD2 covers 8 bases. Germline values: CDR1 SEHNR, CDR2 FQNEAQ (reference sequence). This CDR3 has 16 amino acids. The trim removed 1 base at V and 3 bases at J, leaving 4 bases unmatched. CDR3 loop: CASSLVSGRDTGELFF. CDR3 coding DNA: TGTGCCAGCAGCTTAGTTTCCGGGAGGGACACCGGGGAGCTGTTTTTT.

This clonotype was observed many times. V is TRBV7-9 and J is TRBJ1-1; no reliable D call. Germline values: CDR1 SEHNR, CDR2 FQNEAQ (reference sequence). The CDR3 has 11 amino acids. Between the trimmed V and J ends, which lost 8 bases and 6 bases, there was a span of 10 bases. This CDR3 is CASAGFPEAFF. CDR3 nucleotide sequence: TGTGCCAGCGCGGGGTTCCCTGAAGCTTTCTTT.

This clonotype has more than one count but fewer than ten. The chain has TRBV6-2 or TRBV6-3 and TRBJ2-1; no definite D call. CDR3 length: 13 residues. CDR1 is MNHEY and CDR2 is SVGEGT in the germline V gene. The V end lost 1 base, the J end lost 7 bases, and 8 bases lay between the germline ends. As DNA, the CDR3 is TGTGCCAGCAGTTACTTTAAGCCTAATGAGCAGTTCTTC. It yields the protein CASSYFKPNEQFF.

This clonotype has a count of ten or more. The CDR3 region has the DNA TGTGCCAGCAGTTCCGACAGGGTCACCGGGGAGCTGTTTTTT. Translated, it gives CASSSDRVTGELFF. J is TRBJ2-2 and V is TRBV12-3 or TRBV12-4; 7 bases fit TRBD1. CDR3 length equals 14 residues. V lost 4 bases and J lost 4; bases outside the gene matches: 3.

This clonotype was counted ten times or more. The CDR3 loop is CASSMTAYNEQFF. DNA of the CDR3: TGTGCCAGCAGTATGACGGCCTACAATGAGCAGTTCTTC. This rearrangement joins TRBV7-3 to TRBJ2-1; D gene unclear. CDR1 is SGHTA, CDR2 FQGTGA, per germline. CDR3 length: 13 residues. V was trimmed by 6 bases and J by 2 bases, leaving 8 bases between them.

Ten or more counts support this clonotype. The rearrangement uses TRBV14 and TRBJ2-3; no reliable D call. With 2 bases removed from V and 5 bases from J, the gap between germline ends came to 2 bases. The CDR3 contains 11 residues. The germline V gene has CDR1 SGHDN and CDR2 FVKESK. The CDR3 DNA sequence: TGTGCCAGCAGCCAAATAGATACGCAGTATTTT. Residues: CASSQIDTQYF. Filled out from reference TRBV14 and TRBJ2-3, the complete variable domain reads EAGVTQFPSHSVIEKGQTVTLRCDPISGHDNLYWYRRVMGKEIKFLLHFVKESKQDESGMPNNRFLAERTGGTYSTLKVQPAELEDSGVYFCASSQIDTQYFGPGTRLTVL.

The V call is TRBV7-6, the J call TRBJ2-5; tentative D call: TRBD2 (7 bases). CDR3 size: 16 residues. Germline assignment: CDR1 SGHVS and CDR2 FNYEAQ. V gave up 1 base and J gave up 4 bases, with 16 bases separating them. The CDR3 protein is CASSLEGGGLGETQYF. The CDR3 DNA is TGTGCCAGCAGCTTAGAGGGGGGGGGTCTGGGAGAGACCCAGTACTTC.

The genes are TRBV24-1 and TRBJ2-1; D not certain. Germline V lookup: CDR1 KGHDR, CDR2 SFDVKD. CDR3 length: 15 residues. Trimming took 4 bases from V and 6 from J, leaving 15 bases between them. In DNA, the CDR3 is TGTGCCACCAGTGAGACCGGCTTCACCAGCAATGAGCAGTTCTTC. Protein product: CATSETGFTSNEQFF.

This clonotype was counted a few times. This chain joins TRBV20-1 and TRBJ2-7; possibly TRBD1 for D (6 bases). V was cut by 0 bases and J by 3 bases, with 15 bases left in between. The CDR3 has 15 amino acids. The germline CDR1 and CDR2 sequences are DFQATT and SNEGSKA (reference sequence). Written as DNA, the CDR3 is TGCAGTGCTAGAGACGTCGGGACACCAAACTACGAGCAGTACTTC. The encoded protein is CSARDVGTPNYEQYF.

The chain carries TRBV7-3 and TRBJ2-3; 9 nucleotides align to TRBD2. Trimming at V came to 3 bases and at J to 7 bases, leaving 8 bases not matched to a gene. Germline CDR1 is SGHTA and CDR2 is FQGTGA. This CDR3 has 15 residues. The CDR3 here is CASSFGPSGEHTQYF. DNA for the CDR3: TGTGCCAGCAGCTTTGGGCCTAGCGGGGAACATACGCAGTATTTT.

The rearrangement links TRBV6-6 to TRBJ2-3; possibly TRBD1 or TRBD2 for D (5 bases each). CDR3 size: 12 residues. The V gene's germline CDR1 is MNHNY and CDR2 SVGAGI (reference sequence). The V end was cut by 8 bases, the J end by 2 bases, with 8 bases between. CDR3 bases: TGTGCCAGCGGGGGAAACACAGATACGCAGTATTTT. Its translation: CASGGNTDTQYF.

The J gene is TRBJ2-1, the V gene TRBV7-8; D could derive from TRBD1 or TRBD2 (5 bases each). In germline, CDR1 is SGHVS, CDR2 FQNEAQ. V lost 4 bases, J lost 3 bases, and 16 bases lay in between. The CDR3 loop spans 16 amino acids. The DNA for the CDR3 is TGTGCCAGCAGCTCAATTTCCAGGGACCTCTACAATGAGCAGTTCTTC. Translated, it gives CASSSISRDLYNEQFF.

V gene TRBV5-1 combines with J gene TRBJ2-7; D may be TRBD1 or TRBD2 (5 bases each). The germline V gene encodes CDR1 SGHRS and CDR2 YFSETQ. Trimming left V 4 bases short and J 3 bases short, with 17 bases between. CDR3 length: 15 amino acids. This CDR3 is CASSPGSRDFYEQYF. The CDR3 nucleotides read TGCGCCAGCAGCCCGGGGAGCAGGGATTTCTACGAGCAGTACTTC.

This clonotype was seen once. The junction and the germline gene differ at one end; a read error may be behind it. V usage is TRBV7-7 and J usage is TRBJ2-7; 11 bases agree with TRBD2. The CDR3 runs to 14 residues. Germline-derived CDR1 and CDR2 are SSHAT and FNYEAQ (reference sequence). The CDR3 sequence: CASSLTSGSREQYF. The CDR3 DNA follows: TGTGCTAGCAGCTTAACTAGCGGGAGTCGCGAGCAGTACTTC. Full variable domain (remainder filled in from reference TRBV7-7 and TRBJ2-7): GAGVSQSPRYKVTKRGQDVTLRCDPISSHATLYWYQQALGQGPEFLTYFNYEAQPDKSGLPSDRFSAERPEGSISTLTIQRTEQRDSAMYRCASSLTSGSREQYFGPGTRLTVT.

This clonotype was counted only a few times. This chain connects TRBV5-4 to TRBJ2-3, with 13 bases identical to TRBD2. J gave up 5 bases and V 4 bases, and 7 bases lay outside the gene matches. The CDR3 spans 16 residues. Germline V gene data show CDR1 as SGHNT and CDR2 as YYREEE (reference sequence). CDR3 nucleotide sequence: TGTGCCAGCAGCGGATGGACTAGCGGGGGTTTAGATACGCAGTATTTT. Its protein is CASSGWTSGGLDTQYF.

The V gene is TRBV29-1, the J gene TRBJ2-1; unclear D gene. Germline V gives CDR1 SQVTM, CDR2 ANQGSEA. The CDR3 contains 14 residues. Trimming removed 3 bases from V and 4 bases from J, with 13 bases in between. The DNA of the CDR3 is TGCAGCGTTGAGTGGCAGAAACTATACAATGAGCAGTTCTTC. Its translation: CSVEWQKLYNEQFF.

The sample holds a few counts of this clonotype. V is TRBV5-1 and J is TRBJ2-7; D tentatively reads TRBD1 or TRBD2 (5 bases each). The germline V gene has CDR1 SGHRS and CDR2 YFSETQ. The CDR3 spans 15 residues. The ends were cut back, 0 bases at V and 2 bases at J, with 12 bases in the middle. The CDR3 DNA reads as TGCGCCAGCAGCTTGGCGGGGCTAAACCCCTACGAGCAGTACTTC. As protein: CASSLAGLNPYEQYF.

This clonotype came up a few times. The chain recombines TRBV29-1 with TRBJ1-2, with TRBD1 matching over 7 bases. Trimming at V came to 4 bases and at J to 2 bases, leaving 4 bases not matched to a gene. The CDR3 is made up of 13 amino acids. Germline V gene data show CDR1 as SQVTM and CDR2 as ANQGSEA. The CDR3 here is CSVGQGSNYGYTF. CDR3 DNA: TGCAGCGTTGGACAGGGATCCAACTATGGCTACACCTTC. The variable domain in full, completed from reference TRBV29-1 and TRBJ1-2, reads SAVISQKPSRDICQRGTSLTIQCQVDSQVTMMFWYRQQPGQSLTLIATANQGSEATYESGFVIDKFPISRPNLTFSTLTVSNMSPEDSSIYLCSVGQGSNYGYTFGSGTRLTVV.

In its sample, this clonotype was seen a few times. V and J are TRBV29-1 and TRBJ2-3, with 8 positions matching TRBD2. J was trimmed by 2 bases and V by 0 bases; bases with no gene match: 4. Per the germline V gene, CDR1 is SQVTM and CDR2 is ANQGSEA. The CDR3 has 15 residues. CDR3 sequence reads: CSVEELAGITDTQYF. CDR3 DNA sequence: TGCAGCGTTGAAGAATTAGCGGGGATCACAGATACGCAGTATTTT.